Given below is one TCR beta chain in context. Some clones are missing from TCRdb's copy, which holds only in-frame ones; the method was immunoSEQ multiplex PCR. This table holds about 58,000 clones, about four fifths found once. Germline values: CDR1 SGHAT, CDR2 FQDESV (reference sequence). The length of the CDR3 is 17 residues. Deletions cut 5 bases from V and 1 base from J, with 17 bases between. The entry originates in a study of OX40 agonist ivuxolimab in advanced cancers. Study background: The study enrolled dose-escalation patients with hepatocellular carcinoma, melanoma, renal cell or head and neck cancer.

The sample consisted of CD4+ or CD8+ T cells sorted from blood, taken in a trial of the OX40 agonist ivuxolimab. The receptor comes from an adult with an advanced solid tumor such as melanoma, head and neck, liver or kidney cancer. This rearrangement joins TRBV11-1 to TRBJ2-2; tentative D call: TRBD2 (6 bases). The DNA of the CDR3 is TGTGCCAGCAGCCCCGCGAGGAGGGGTAAGAACACCGGGGAGCTGTTTTTT. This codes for CASSPARRGKNTGELFF.